This T cell receptor (beta chain) was observed in a study of shared clonotypes between healthy human individuals. The table came from immunoSEQ multiplex PCR; TCRdb's copy has only in-frame clones and leaves some out. Seen here are about 1 million clones, about 75% observed once, and the top ten hold approximately 1.5%. J gave up 5 bases and V 4 bases, and 16 bases lay outside the gene matches. The germline V gene encodes CDR1 SGHNT and CDR2 YYREEE (reference sequence). CDR3 length: 17 residues. The receptor's source is a man between 18 and 35 years old in good health. The sample consisted of memory CD4+ T cells sorted from blood. Subset meaning: CD45RA-negative fraction. The chain combines TRBV5-4 with TRBJ2-5; 8 nucleotides match TRBD2. The CDR3 region is CASSQGGVGGARETQYF. CDR3 in DNA: TGTGCCAGCAGCCAAGGAGGTGTCGGGGGGGCTCGGGAGACCCAGTACTTC.